Detailed here is one T cell receptor (beta chain). This clone's antigen is unknown. Base quality data are lacking; no much larger clone is found one base away. These data belong to a study of shared clonotypes between healthy human individuals (dated by TCRdb to 2020 to 2022). Some background on the complete study: A couple of women and a few men aged 18 to 49 years were included in the cohort. Per donor, leukapheresis produced somewhere between about 0.94 and 9.5 billion PBMCs. Different laboratories and diverse techniques were used to prepare libraries and sequence TCR repertoires, to increase sequencing depth and limit assay-specific biases. Blood TCR repertoires of roughly 5 healthy adults were deeply sequenced to estimate repertoire size and the extent of clonotype sharing between individuals. For each donor, three plates each were used for CD4 naive and CD4 memory, two plates were used for CD8 naive, and one plate was used for CD8 memory. General conclusions and limits of the study: Incomplete sequencing was indicated by rarefaction of sorted-subset datasets, despite the large sequencing depth. Pairwise subsampling led to the expectation that sequencing depth would affect the degree of clonotype sharing among donors. When a few donors were compared, the shared fraction of clonotypes was about 5.2% for naive CD4, around 4% for naive CD8, 2% to 2.5% for memory CD4, and approximately 0.4% for memory CD8. Only blood was sampled, and tissue TCR repertoires likely differ from those in blood. Higher generation probabilities were observed for clonotypes shared by all four sorted-subset donors than for non-shared clonotypes. Estimated clonotype richness was generally larger for naive than for memory subsets. Because the study included a small number of donors, the genetic and exposure-history diversity represented was limited.

The CDR3 goes from the cysteine to the phenylalanine over 15 residues. Of the read, only the CDR3 DNA is kept; its 45 bases are in frame from base 1. Trimming leaves V shorter by 2 bases and J shorter by 5 bases, with the junction holding 2 bases beyond the gene matches. As encoded in the germline V gene, CDR1 is MNHEY while CDR2 is SVGAGI. TCR CDR3 regions were amplified from genomic DNA by multiplex PCR using the deep immunoSEQ assay. Genomic DNA extracted from each cell subset was distributed evenly over all wells of several immunoSEQ 96-well plates, and each plate served as one replicate. Each replicate PCR for sorted subsets received approximately 200 ng genomic DNA, equal to about 30,000 T cell genomes. Purified libraries were quantified with a Qubit 3.0 fluorometer, sized on a Bioanalyzer 2100, and re-quantified with the KAPA Library Quantification kit. Every immunoSEQ 96-well plate was sequenced on a dedicated single-read 150-cycle Illumina NextSeq 550 flow cell. In the original analysis: Because the immunoSEQ output included only junctional sequences and no quality scores, the filtering could not be the same as the filtering used for full-length reads. To assign V/J genes and CDR3, sequences were annotated against IMGT germline references using PyIR, a Python wrapper for IgBLAST v1.9. Reads with weak V/J assignments (E-value above 1e-6), missing CDR3, stop codons, out-of-frame junctions, or ambiguous translated residues were removed. V3J clonotypes were defined as sequences sharing the same inferred V gene, J gene, and CDR3 amino acid sequence. To compute the percentage overlap between repertoires, the number of shared unique clonotypes was divided by the size of the smaller repertoire. RTK rarefaction, the Chao1 estimator, and Recon v2.1 estimates of unobserved clonotypes were used to assess repertoire richness. Generation probabilities were computed with OLGA for all TCRbeta clonotypes obtained by the gDNA method from a few donors. TCRdb carries this immuneACCESS record with in-frame sequences only. Its versions omit some clonotypes, under half of them owing to an unresolved V gene in the studies checked, with the rest unexplained. The V and J calls and clone size were taken over from that table, and D and trimming were inferred from the DNA. Within this sample are 2 million to 2.5 million clones, with about 92% of them counted one time only. About 0.41% of the sample is taken by the ten largest.

Donors were healthy HIV-negative adults with no recently reported acute infections or vaccinations. Only Caucasian adults living in Nashville, Tennessee, USA were represented among the donors. CD4+ T cells were enriched through magnetic negative selection, after which naive cells were positively selected on CD45RA and the remaining negative fraction served as the memory subset. Blood was collected by leukapheresis, and PBMCs were isolated by Ficoll-Histopaque density gradient centrifugation and then cryopreserved in liquid nitrogen vapor phase. Analytical flow cytometry was used to check the purity and quantity of each magnetically sorted T cell population. Genomic DNA was isolated from each sorted fraction and quantified by UV absorbance on a Nanodrop 2000c.

The receptor was derived from a young man in good health. Some clones in this sample may be carry-over from other donors' samples. Sequenced input: naive CD4+ T cells from PBMCs. The sample's cell subset or site, from its label and the paper: CD45RA+ positively selected. This chain is built from TRBV6-5 and TRBJ1-4; 10 central bases correspond to TRBD1. In nucleotides, the sequence is TGTGCCAGCAGTTACGGGGACAGGGGCAATGAAAAACTGTTTTTT. Protein translation: CASSYGDRGNEKLFF.